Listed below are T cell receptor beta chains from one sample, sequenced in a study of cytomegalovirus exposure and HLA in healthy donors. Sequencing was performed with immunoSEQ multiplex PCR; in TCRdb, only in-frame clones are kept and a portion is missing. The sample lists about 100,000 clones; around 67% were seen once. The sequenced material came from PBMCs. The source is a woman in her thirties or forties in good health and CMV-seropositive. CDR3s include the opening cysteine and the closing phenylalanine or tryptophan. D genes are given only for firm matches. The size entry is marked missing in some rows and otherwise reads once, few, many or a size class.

cdr3_aa: CASSLAGGSYEQYF
cdr3_nt: TGCGCCAGCAGCTTGGCCGGGGGCTCCTACGAGCAGTACTTC
clone_size: few
d_call: -
j_call: TRBJ2-7
v_call: TRBV5-1

cdr3_aa: CASSPGQPQHF
cdr3_nt: TGTGCCAGCAGCCCCGGGCAGCCCCAGCATTTT
clone_size: once
d_call: -
j_call: TRBJ1-5
v_call: TRBV6-6

cdr3_aa: CASSLRGSYQPQHF
cdr3_nt: TGTGCCAGCAGCCTCAGGGGGTCGTACCAGCCCCAGCATTTT
clone_size: -
d_call: TRBD1
j_call: TRBJ1-5
v_call: TRBV16

cdr3_aa: CASSFWTGGGKNIQYF
cdr3_nt: TGTGCCAGCAGTTTTTGGACAGGCGGAGGCAAAAACATTCAGTACTTC
clone_size: -
d_call: TRBD1
j_call: TRBJ2-4
v_call: TRBV27

cdr3_aa: CASSQGGFTEAFF
cdr3_nt: TGCGCCAGCAGCCAAGGCGGGTTCACTGAAGCTTTCTTT
clone_size: -
d_call: -
j_call: TRBJ1-1
v_call: TRBV4-3

cdr3_aa: CASQLAEVTYNEQFF
cdr3_nt: TGTGCCAGTCAACTAGCGGAAGTCACCTACAATGAGCAGTTCTTC
clone_size: -
d_call: TRBD2
j_call: TRBJ2-1
v_call: TRBV10-3

cdr3_aa: CASSQEEKGAQPQHF
cdr3_nt: TGCGCCAGCAGCCAAGAGGAAAAGGGGGCTCAGCCCCAGCATTTT
clone_size: -
d_call: TRBD1
j_call: TRBJ1-5
v_call: TRBV4-1

cdr3_aa: CASSLLGQASLKGYTF
cdr3_nt: TGTGCCAGCAGTTTATTGGGACAGGCCTCTTTGAAGGGCTACACCTTC
clone_size: -
d_call: TRBD1
j_call: TRBJ1-2
v_call: TRBV27

cdr3_aa: CASSLVPTGVVNSPLHF
cdr3_nt: TGTGCCAGCAGCTTGGTCCCGACAGGGGTAGTAAATTCACCCCTCCACTTT
clone_size: -
d_call: TRBD1
j_call: TRBJ1-6
v_call: TRBV5-6

cdr3_aa: CASSANGDREGETQYF
cdr3_nt: TGTGCCAGCAGCGCCAACGGTGACAGGGAAGGGGAGACCCAGTACTTC
clone_size: -
d_call: TRBD1
j_call: TRBJ2-5
v_call: TRBV7-2

cdr3_aa: CASSVAAGATQGEQYF
cdr3_nt: TGTGCCAGCAGCGTAGCCGCAGGGGCCACTCAGGGGGAGCAGTACTTC
clone_size: -
d_call: -
j_call: TRBJ2-7
v_call: TRBV9

cdr3_aa: CASAGQGTGEQYF
cdr3_nt: TGTGCCAGCGCGGGACAGGGTACAGGAGAGCAGTACTTC
clone_size: -
d_call: TRBD1
j_call: TRBJ2-7
v_call: TRBV7-2

cdr3_aa: CSVGAVQETQYF
cdr3_nt: TGCAGCGTTGGGGCAGTTCAAGAGACCCAGTACTTC
clone_size: -
d_call: -
j_call: TRBJ2-5
v_call: TRBV29-1

cdr3_aa: CASSTDGGTNEKLFF
cdr3_nt: TGTGCCAGCAGCACGGACGGGGGAACTAATGAAAAACTGTTTTTT
clone_size: few
d_call: -
j_call: TRBJ1-4
v_call: TRBV28

cdr3_aa: CASRADRLNTEAFF
cdr3_nt: TGTGCCAGCAGGGCGGACAGATTGAACACTGAAGCTTTCTTT
clone_size: once
d_call: -
j_call: TRBJ1-1
v_call: TRBV13

cdr3_aa: CASSDQGQDYEQYF
cdr3_nt: TGTGCCAGCAGTGATCAGGGACAGGACTACGAGCAGTACTTC
clone_size: few
d_call: TRBD1
j_call: TRBJ2-7
v_call: TRBV6-1

cdr3_aa: CASSYQGNTEAFF
cdr3_nt: TGTGCCAGCAGTTACCAGGGGAACACTGAAGCTTTCTTT
clone_size: -
d_call: -
j_call: TRBJ1-1
v_call: TRBV6-6

cdr3_aa: CASWDRGGNYGYTF
cdr3_nt: TGTGCCAGTTGGGACAGGGGGGGCAACTATGGCTACACCTTC
clone_size: -
d_call: TRBD1
j_call: TRBJ1-2
v_call: TRBV19

cdr3_aa: CASSVDRYGEEQYF
cdr3_nt: TGTGCCAGCAGCGTAGATAGGTACGGGGAGGAGCAGTACTTC
clone_size: -
d_call: -
j_call: TRBJ2-7
v_call: TRBV9

cdr3_aa: CASSGDREKLFF
cdr3_nt: TGTGCCAGCAGCGGCGACAGGGAAAAACTGTTTTTT
clone_size: -
d_call: -
j_call: TRBJ1-4
v_call: TRBV9

cdr3_aa: CASSHGGVGNEQFF
cdr3_nt: TGCGCCAGCAGCCACGGCGGGGTGGGGAATGAGCAGTTCTTC
clone_size: -
d_call: -
j_call: TRBJ2-1
v_call: TRBV4-1

cdr3_aa: CATRGENQPQHF
cdr3_nt: TGTGCCACCAGGGGAGAAAATCAGCCCCAGCATTTT
clone_size: -
d_call: -
j_call: TRBJ1-5
v_call: TRBV15

cdr3_aa: CASSPDLGNTIYF
cdr3_nt: TGTGCCAGCTCACCAGATCTAGGAAACACCATATATTTT
clone_size: few
d_call: -
j_call: TRBJ1-3
v_call: TRBV18

cdr3_aa: CASSQARTVWETQYF
cdr3_nt: TGCGCCAGCAGCCAAGCGAGGACAGTTTGGGAGACCCAGTACTTC
clone_size: -
d_call: -
j_call: TRBJ2-5
v_call: TRBV4-1

cdr3_aa: CASSSAGGEYGYTF
cdr3_nt: TGCGCCAGCAGCTCTGCAGGGGGCGAGTATGGCTACACCTTC
clone_size: -
d_call: TRBD1
j_call: TRBJ1-2
v_call: TRBV5-1

cdr3_aa: CSARGHSLLDTQYF
cdr3_nt: TGCAGCGCCCGAGGACACTCACTATTGGATACGCAGTATTTT
clone_size: few
d_call: -
j_call: TRBJ2-3
v_call: TRBV29-1

cdr3_aa: CASSGDRNEQYF
cdr3_nt: TGCGCCAGCAGCGGGGACAGGAACGAGCAGTACTTC
clone_size: once
d_call: TRBD1
j_call: TRBJ2-7
v_call: TRBV5-1

cdr3_aa: CASGSPTGGPNEQFF
cdr3_nt: TGTGCCAGCGGCTCGCCCACAGGGGGTCCCAATGAGCAGTTCTTC
clone_size: -
d_call: TRBD1
j_call: TRBJ2-1
v_call: TRBV4-2

cdr3_aa: CASSFTGTGEYQPQHF
cdr3_nt: TGTGCCAGTAGTTTTACCGGGACAGGGGAATATCAGCCCCAGCATTTT
clone_size: -
d_call: TRBD1
j_call: TRBJ1-5
v_call: TRBV19

cdr3_aa: CASTPGGGSGNTIYF
cdr3_nt: TGTGCCAGCACCCCGGGAGGGGGCAGTGGAAACACCATATATTTT
clone_size: -
d_call: TRBD1
j_call: TRBJ1-3
v_call: TRBV6-6

cdr3_aa: CASSPRTGGAADTQYF
cdr3_nt: TGTGCCAGTAGTCCCCGGACAGGGGGCGCGGCAGATACGCAGTATTTT
clone_size: -
d_call: TRBD1
j_call: TRBJ2-3
v_call: TRBV19

cdr3_aa: CASRAGLAGAGTQYF
cdr3_nt: TGTGCCAGCAGGGCAGGACTAGCGGGGGCGGGGACCCAGTACTTC
clone_size: -
d_call: TRBD2
j_call: TRBJ2-5
v_call: TRBV2

cdr3_aa: CASSFTQNTGELFF
cdr3_nt: TGCGCCAGCAGCTTTACTCAGAACACCGGGGAGCTGTTTTTT
clone_size: -
d_call: -
j_call: TRBJ2-2
v_call: TRBV5-1

cdr3_aa: CASSLVQGAFGNTIYF
cdr3_nt: TGTGCCAGCAGCTTGGTGCAGGGGGCCTTTGGAAACACCATATATTTT
clone_size: -
d_call: TRBD1
j_call: TRBJ1-3
v_call: TRBV5-6

cdr3_aa: CASSRSYEQYF
cdr3_nt: TGTGCCAGCAGCCGCTCCTACGAGCAGTACTTC
clone_size: once
d_call: -
j_call: TRBJ2-7
v_call: TRBV7-2

cdr3_aa: CASSLVTSGEAADTQYF
cdr3_nt: TGTGCCAGCAGTCTGGTAACTAGCGGGGAAGCCGCAGATACGCAGTATTTT
clone_size: -
d_call: TRBD2
j_call: TRBJ2-3
v_call: TRBV2

cdr3_aa: CASSLRVSTSYEQYF
cdr3_nt: TGCGCCAGCAGCTTACGGGTCTCAACCTCCTACGAGCAGTACTTC
clone_size: -
d_call: -
j_call: TRBJ2-7
v_call: TRBV5-1

cdr3_aa: CASSGWVGGNTIYF
cdr3_nt: TGTGCCAGCTCGGGGTGGGTCGGTGGAAACACCATATATTTT
clone_size: -
d_call: -
j_call: TRBJ1-3
v_call: TRBV6-1

cdr3_aa: CASSLAGEQFF
cdr3_nt: TGCGCCAGCAGCTTGGCGGGAGAGCAGTTCTTC
clone_size: -
d_call: -
j_call: TRBJ2-1
v_call: TRBV5-1

cdr3_aa: CASSESGGAGEQFF
cdr3_nt: TGTGCCAGCAGTGAGAGCGGGGGGGCTGGTGAGCAGTTCTTC
clone_size: -
d_call: TRBD2
j_call: TRBJ2-1
v_call: TRBV6-1

cdr3_aa: CASSPGTGVETQYF
cdr3_nt: TGCGCCAGCAGCCCCGGGACAGGGGTAGAGACCCAGTACTTC
clone_size: -
d_call: TRBD1
j_call: TRBJ2-5
v_call: TRBV5-1

cdr3_aa: CASSLSGGPYEQYF
cdr3_nt: TGTGCCAGCAGCCTTTCGGGAGGTCCCTACGAGCAGTACTTC
clone_size: -
d_call: TRBD2
j_call: TRBJ2-7
v_call: TRBV4-2

cdr3_aa: CASSRTSGGRDTQYF
cdr3_nt: TGTGCCAGCAGCCGTACTAGCGGGGGGCGAGATACGCAGTATTTT
clone_size: -
d_call: TRBD2
j_call: TRBJ2-3
v_call: TRBV7-2

cdr3_aa: CASSEPGQGAYGYTF
cdr3_nt: TGTGCCAGCAGTGAACCGGGACAGGGGGCCTATGGCTACACCTTC
clone_size: -
d_call: TRBD1
j_call: TRBJ1-2
v_call: TRBV25-1

cdr3_aa: CASSYFLEAQETQYF
cdr3_nt: TGTGCCAGCAGTTACTTCCTAGAGGCCCAAGAGACCCAGTACTTC
clone_size: -
d_call: -
j_call: TRBJ2-5
v_call: TRBV6-6

cdr3_aa: CASSGPGIPYGYTF
cdr3_nt: TGCGCCAGCAGCGGACCCGGGATACCCTATGGCTACACCTTC
clone_size: -
d_call: -
j_call: TRBJ1-2
v_call: TRBV5-1